This T cell receptor (beta chain) derives from a study of early T cells in non-severe SARS-CoV-2 infection. In its sample, this clonotype was seen many times. Its antigen is unknown. Whole-study results and caveats: In VDJdb matching, anti-spike CD8 responses were favored while private and CD4 specificities went missing.

The CDR3 consists of 14 residues. V shed 4 bases, J shed 6 bases, and the junction held 1 base outside the gene matches. Looked up from germline, CDR1 is LGHNA and CDR2 is YNFKEQ. Molecules of cDNA were individually given unique molecular identifiers that were attached to them. TCRdb ran MiXCR on the 5' RACE reads and lists one entry per CDR3 protein. The sample carries some 36,000 distinct CDR3 sequences, 5.9% recorded once. The sequence derives from an adult who was a healthcare worker with PCR-confirmed SARS-CoV-2 infection or an uninfected control (not recorded which). What was sequenced was whole blood. This chain connects TRBV4-2 to TRBJ2-7; 15 nucleotides agree with TRBD2. CDR3 residues: CASSPGLAGGEQYF. The DNA for the CDR3 is TGTGCCAGCAGCCCGGGACTAGCGGGAGGCGAGCAGTACTTC.